The sequence of this T cell receptor beta chain was determined in a study of blood T cells in healthy people across ages. Trimming took 6 bases from V and 8 from J, leaving 23 bases between them. This CDR3 has 16 amino acids. PCR was performed a second time for about 7 to 12 cycles using a sample-barcoded 5' primer and a J-beta primer mix. MiXCR was run by TCRdb on the 5' RACE reads, yielding one entry per CDR3 protein. The data show about 1.7 million distinct CDR3 sequences, roughly 27% seen once. This clonotype was seen more than once but under ten times. Sequencing input: blood. The source of this sequence is a woman younger than 45 in good health. The chain has TRBV12-3 or TRBV12-4 and TRBJ2-1, with D perhaps TRBD1 or TRBD2 (5 bases each). This chain's CDR3 is CASRPGYGDPLDEQFF. The CDR3 nucleotides read TGTGCCAGCAGGCCTGGGTACGGGGACCCTTTGGATGAGCAGTTCTTC.